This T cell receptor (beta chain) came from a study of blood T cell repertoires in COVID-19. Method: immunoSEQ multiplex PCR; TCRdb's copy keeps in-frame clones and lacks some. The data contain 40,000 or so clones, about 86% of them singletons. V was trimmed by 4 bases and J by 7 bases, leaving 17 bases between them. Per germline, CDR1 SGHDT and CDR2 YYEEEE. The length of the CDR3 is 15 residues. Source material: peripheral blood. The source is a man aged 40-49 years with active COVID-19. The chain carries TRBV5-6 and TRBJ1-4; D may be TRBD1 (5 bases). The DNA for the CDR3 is TGTGCCAGCAGCGGGGAGGCGGGGCTAGGTGAAAAACTGTTTTTT. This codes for CASSGEAGLGEKLFF.